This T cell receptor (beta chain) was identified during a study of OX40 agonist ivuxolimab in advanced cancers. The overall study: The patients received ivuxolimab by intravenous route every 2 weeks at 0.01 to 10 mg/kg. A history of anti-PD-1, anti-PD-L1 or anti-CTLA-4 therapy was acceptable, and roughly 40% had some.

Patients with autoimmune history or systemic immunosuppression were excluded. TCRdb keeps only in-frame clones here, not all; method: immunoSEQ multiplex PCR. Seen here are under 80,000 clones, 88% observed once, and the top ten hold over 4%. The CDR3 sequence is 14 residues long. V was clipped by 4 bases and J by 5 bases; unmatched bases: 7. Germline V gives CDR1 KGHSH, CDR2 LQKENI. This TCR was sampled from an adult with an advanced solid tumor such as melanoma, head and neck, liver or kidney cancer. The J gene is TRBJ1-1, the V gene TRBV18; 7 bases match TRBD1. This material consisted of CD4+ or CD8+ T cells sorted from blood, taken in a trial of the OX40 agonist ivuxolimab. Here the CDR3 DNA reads TGTGCCAGCTCACTAAACAGGGGAGGGACTGAAGCTTTCTTT. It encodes CASSLNRGGTEAFF.